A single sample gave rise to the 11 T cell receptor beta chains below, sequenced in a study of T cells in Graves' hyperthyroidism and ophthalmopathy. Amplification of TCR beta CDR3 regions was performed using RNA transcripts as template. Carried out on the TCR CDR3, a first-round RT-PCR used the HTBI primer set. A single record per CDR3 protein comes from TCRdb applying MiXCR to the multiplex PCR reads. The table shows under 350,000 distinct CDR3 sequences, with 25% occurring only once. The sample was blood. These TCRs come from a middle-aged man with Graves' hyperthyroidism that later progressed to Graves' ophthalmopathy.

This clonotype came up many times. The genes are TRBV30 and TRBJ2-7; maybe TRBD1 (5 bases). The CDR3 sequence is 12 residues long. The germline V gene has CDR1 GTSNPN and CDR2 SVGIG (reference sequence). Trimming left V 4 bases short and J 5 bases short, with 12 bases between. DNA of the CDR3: TGTGCCTGGAAAGGTGTAGGGGACGAGCAGTACTTC. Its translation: CAWKGVGDEQYF.

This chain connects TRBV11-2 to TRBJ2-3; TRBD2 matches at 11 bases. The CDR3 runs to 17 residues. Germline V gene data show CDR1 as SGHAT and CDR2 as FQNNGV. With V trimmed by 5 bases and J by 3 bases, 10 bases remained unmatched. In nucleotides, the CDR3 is TGTGCCAGCAGCCTCGAGTGGGGACTAGCGGCAACAGATACGCAGTATTTT. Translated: CASSLEWGLAATDTQYF.

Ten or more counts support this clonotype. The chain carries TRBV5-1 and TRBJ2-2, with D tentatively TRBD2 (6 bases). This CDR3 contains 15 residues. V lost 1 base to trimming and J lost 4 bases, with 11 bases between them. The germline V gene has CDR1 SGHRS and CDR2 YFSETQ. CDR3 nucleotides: TGCGCCAGCAGCTTGTTGGAGGGGACCACCGGGGAGCTGTTTTTT. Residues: CASSLLEGTTGELFF.

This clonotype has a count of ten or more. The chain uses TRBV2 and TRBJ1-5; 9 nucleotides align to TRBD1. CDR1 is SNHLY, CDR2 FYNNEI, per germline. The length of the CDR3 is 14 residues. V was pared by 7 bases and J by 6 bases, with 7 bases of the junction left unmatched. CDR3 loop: CASKSGTGSQPQHF. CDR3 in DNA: TGTGCCAGCAAGAGCGGGACAGGGAGTCAGCCCCAGCATTTT.

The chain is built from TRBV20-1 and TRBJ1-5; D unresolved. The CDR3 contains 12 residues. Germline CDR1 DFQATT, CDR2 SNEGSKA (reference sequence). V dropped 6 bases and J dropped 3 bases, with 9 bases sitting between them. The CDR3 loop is CSARQSNQPQHF. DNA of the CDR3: TGCAGTGCGCGGCAGTCCAATCAGCCCCAGCATTTT.

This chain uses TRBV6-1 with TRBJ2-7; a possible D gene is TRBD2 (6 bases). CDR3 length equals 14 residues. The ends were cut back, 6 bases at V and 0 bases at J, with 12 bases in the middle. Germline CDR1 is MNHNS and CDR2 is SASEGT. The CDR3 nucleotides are TGTGCCAGCAGAGGGACTTACTCCTCCTACGAGCAGTACTTC. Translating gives CASRGTYSSYEQYF.

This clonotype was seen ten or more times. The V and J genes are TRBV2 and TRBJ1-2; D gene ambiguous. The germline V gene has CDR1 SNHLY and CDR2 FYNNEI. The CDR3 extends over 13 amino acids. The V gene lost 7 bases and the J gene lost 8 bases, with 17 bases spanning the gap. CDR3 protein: CASNPLKVRGYTF. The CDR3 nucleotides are TGTGCCAGCAATCCCCTAAAAGTACGAGGCTACACCTTC.

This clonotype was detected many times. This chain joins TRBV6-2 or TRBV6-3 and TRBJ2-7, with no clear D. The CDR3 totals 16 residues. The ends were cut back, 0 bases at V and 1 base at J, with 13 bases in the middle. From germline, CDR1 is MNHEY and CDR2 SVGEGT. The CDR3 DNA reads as TGTGCCAGCAGTTACTCAACAAGCGACGGGTCCTACGAGCAGTACTTC. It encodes CASSYSTSDGSYEQYF.

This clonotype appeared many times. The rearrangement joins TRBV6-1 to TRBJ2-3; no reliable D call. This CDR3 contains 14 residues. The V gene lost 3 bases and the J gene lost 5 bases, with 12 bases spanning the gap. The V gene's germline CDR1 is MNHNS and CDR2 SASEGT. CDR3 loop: CASSEQVPGDTQYF. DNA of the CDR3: TGTGCCAGCAGTGAGCAGGTACCCGGAGATACGCAGTATTTT.

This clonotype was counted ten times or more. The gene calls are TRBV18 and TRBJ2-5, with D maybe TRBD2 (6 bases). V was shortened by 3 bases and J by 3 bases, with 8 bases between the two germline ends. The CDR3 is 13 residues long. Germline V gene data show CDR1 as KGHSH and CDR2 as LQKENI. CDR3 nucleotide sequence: TGTGCCAGCTCACCCGGGGGTAAAGAGACCCAGTACTTC. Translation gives CASSPGGKETQYF.

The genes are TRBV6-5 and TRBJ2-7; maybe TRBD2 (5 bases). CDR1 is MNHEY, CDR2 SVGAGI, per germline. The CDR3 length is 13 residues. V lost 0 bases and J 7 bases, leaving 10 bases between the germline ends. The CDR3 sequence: CASSYSGVQEQYF. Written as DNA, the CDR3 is TGTGCCAGCAGTTACTCGGGAGTTCAAGAGCAGTACTTC.